Listed here are 4 T cell receptor beta chains from one sample, sequenced in a study of OX40 agonist ivuxolimab in advanced cancers. Sequencing used immunoSEQ multiplex PCR; TCRdb keeps in-frame clones, though not all of them. The sample has 90,000 to 100,000 clones; about 88% are singletons. The sequencing used CD4+ or CD8+ T cells sorted from blood, collected in a trial of the OX40 agonist ivuxolimab. These receptors were taken from an adult with an advanced solid tumor such as melanoma, head and neck, liver or kidney cancer.

V is TRBV5-1 and J is TRBJ2-5; tentatively, D is TRBD1 (5 bases). CDR1 and CDR2 from the germline V gene are SGHRS and YFSETQ. This CDR3 spans 15 amino acids. V gave up 7 bases and J gave up 1 base, with 17 bases separating them. This CDR3 is CASGWTTGPQETQYF. The CDR3 bases are TGCGCCAGCGGATGGACAACCGGGCCCCAAGAGACCCAGTACTTC. The full variable domain, in which reference TRBV5-1 and TRBJ2-5 provide the parts outside the CDR3, is KAGVTQTPRYLIKTRGQQVTLSCSPISGHRSVSWYQQTPGQGLQFLFEYFSETQRNKGNFPGRFSGRQFSNSRSEMNVSTLELGDSALYLCASGWTTGPQETQYFGPGTRLLVL.

The CDR3: CASSRTSEPYEQYF. DNA of the CDR3: TGTGCCAGCAGCCGGACCTCGGAACCCTACGAGCAGTACTTC. This chain uses TRBV6-5 with TRBJ2-7; D gene uncertain. V lost 6 bases, J lost 2 bases, and 14 bases lay in between. Germline lookup yields CDR1 MNHEY and CDR2 SVGAGI. This CDR3 spans 14 amino acids.

The J gene is TRBJ2-1, the V gene TRBV5-1; a weak D match, TRBD2 (6 bases). The V gene lost 0 bases and the J gene lost 5 bases, with 12 bases spanning the gap. Germline V gene sequence: CDR1 SGHRS, CDR2 YFSETQ. CDR3 length equals 15 residues. The CDR3 region is CASSLGPGLHNEQFF. The DNA for the CDR3 is TGCGCCAGCAGCTTGGGGCCGGGACTCCACAATGAGCAGTTCTTC.

This chain links TRBV5-1 with TRBJ1-2, with D tentatively TRBD1 (5 bases). Germline V CDR1 and CDR2: SGHRS, YFSETQ. The CDR3 has 14 residues. V shed 4 bases and J shed 8 bases, with 18 bases lying between them. The CDR3 reads CASSPPGGREGYTF. The CDR3 bases are TGCGCCAGCAGCCCCCCGGGGGGACGGGAAGGCTACACCTTC.